A selection of T cell receptor beta chains follows, all from one sample in a study of T cells after posttransplantation cyclophosphamide. The assay was immunoSEQ multiplex PCR, and TCRdb's table has in-frame clones only and misses some. In total the sample includes approximately 15,000 clones, none of them seen once. The starting material was PBMCs, obtained 950 to 1,200 days after allogeneic stem cell transplant with posttransplant cyclophosphamide. The source of these receptors is a female patient aged 35-55 years who received an allogeneic stem cell transplant from a related donor, was CMV-positive, and had no GVHD. Some T cells may originate from the graft donor. CDR3s include the opening cysteine and the closing phenylalanine or tryptophan. The order of the fields is CDR3 protein, V gene, J gene.

CDR3aa: CASSETGQGGDGYTF
v_gene: TRBV6-1
j_gene: TRBJ1-2

CDR3aa: CASSPTSGIYNEQFF
v_gene: TRBV18
j_gene: TRBJ2-1

CDR3aa: CASSSGFTYEQYF
v_gene: TRBV2
j_gene: TRBJ2-7

CDR3aa: CASSQGQANEKLFF
v_gene: TRBV5-4
j_gene: TRBJ1-4

CDR3aa: CASSSGLAGQETQYF
v_gene: TRBV5-1
j_gene: TRBJ2-5

CDR3aa: CASSVLGLNQETQYF
v_gene: TRBV9
j_gene: TRBJ2-5

CDR3aa: CASSSQGLAPYEQYF
v_gene: TRBV21-1
j_gene: TRBJ2-7

CDR3aa: CASSASGLGGTEAFF
v_gene: TRBV9
j_gene: TRBJ1-1

CDR3aa: CASSVFGGSRNEQFF
v_gene: TRBV10-1
j_gene: TRBJ2-1

CDR3aa: CASRPDRAINSPLHF
v_gene: TRBV6-5
j_gene: TRBJ1-6

CDR3aa: CASSRKLQGQGEGNTIYF
v_gene: TRBV5-1
j_gene: TRBJ1-3

CDR3aa: CARPRGYEQFF
v_gene: TRBV5-3
j_gene: TRBJ2-1

CDR3aa: CASSPGQYEQYF
v_gene: TRBV18
j_gene: TRBJ2-7

CDR3aa: CATNLDRGGGEQYF
v_gene: TRBV2
j_gene: TRBJ2-7

CDR3aa: CASSGEQGLAPLHF
v_gene: TRBV28
j_gene: TRBJ1-6

CDR3aa: CASSLWGEANQPQHF
v_gene: TRBV7-8
j_gene: TRBJ1-5

CDR3aa: CASSEGLAGQTQYF
v_gene: TRBV2
j_gene: TRBJ2-5

CDR3aa: CASRAGGRGNTEAFF
v_gene: TRBV27
j_gene: TRBJ1-1

CDR3aa: CASSQPTSGLDTQYF
v_gene: TRBV7-2
j_gene: TRBJ2-3

CDR3aa: CAPPPREPIDYEQFF
v_gene: TRBV12-5
j_gene: TRBJ2-1

CDR3aa: CASSVKAGLNTEAFF
v_gene: TRBV9
j_gene: TRBJ1-1

CDR3aa: CASSQDQIPNTEAFF
v_gene: TRBV4-3
j_gene: TRBJ1-1

CDR3aa: CASSLGQANYEQYF
v_gene: TRBV6-5
j_gene: TRBJ2-7

CDR3aa: CASSRLLAGGSSGANVLTF
v_gene: TRBV13
j_gene: TRBJ2-6

CDR3aa: CASSIGQGTAYEQYF
v_gene: TRBV9
j_gene: TRBJ2-7

CDR3aa: CASSYGPPALDSPLHF
v_gene: TRBV7-2
j_gene: TRBJ1-6

CDR3aa: CASSLVSGVGNQPQHF
v_gene: TRBV7-9
j_gene: TRBJ1-5

CDR3aa: CASSELTGVGNTIYF
v_gene: TRBV25-1
j_gene: TRBJ1-3